These 29 T cell receptor beta chains share one sample of origin, sequenced in a study of CD4 T cells in relation to SARS-CoV-2 and coronaviruses. Some clones are missing from TCRdb's copy, which holds only in-frame ones; the method was immunoSEQ multiplex PCR. The data show over 25,000 clones, approximately 80% seen once. Before the COVID-19 pandemic, during about 2011-2019, CD4+ T cells were taken from unexposed donors. The cells were cultured for roughly 11 days before CD4+ T cells were isolated. These receptors have no identified antigens. The sample taken for sequencing was CD4+ T cells from PBMCs, cultured in vitro. The receptor source for this set is a human donor in good health.

This chain connects TRBV6-2 or TRBV6-3 to TRBJ1-4; weak D call: TRBD1 (5 bases). Looked up from germline, CDR1 is MNHEY and CDR2 is SVGEGT. The V and J ends lost 2 bases and 6 bases respectively, with 13 bases between them. CDR3 size: 15 residues. The CDR3 DNA sequence: TGTGCCAGCAGTTACGGATCGGACACGGATGAAAAACTGTTTTTT. Translation gives CASSYGSDTDEKLFF.

This clone was seen a few times. The rearrangement links TRBV19 to TRBJ1-1, with D unclear. The V end was cut by 7 bases, the J end by 1 base, with 13 bases between. This CDR3 contains 14 residues. Germline lookup yields CDR1 LNHDA and CDR2 SQIVND (reference sequence). For the CDR3, the DNA is TGTGCCAGTATGCGAGGCCCGGCGAACACTGAAGCTTTCTTT. Its protein product is CASMRGPANTEAFF. Full variable domain (missing parts from reference TRBV19 and TRBJ1-1): DGGITQSPKYLFRKEGQNVTLSCEQNLNHDAMYWYRQDPGQGLRLIYYSQIVNDFQKGDIAEGYSVSREKKESFPLTVTSAQKNPTAFYLCASMRGPANTEAFFGQGTRLTVV.

V is TRBV9 and J is TRBJ2-5; 10 bases fit TRBD2. Germline V gene data show CDR1 as SGDLS and CDR2 as YYNGEE. The J segment lost 5 bases and the V segment lost 3 bases, leaving 4 bases of the junction unmatched. There are 14 residues in the CDR3. The CDR3: CASSGTSGRETQYF. The DNA of the CDR3 is TGTGCCAGCAGCGGGACTAGCGGACGGGAGACCCAGTACTTC.

The V gene is TRBV4-1, the J gene TRBJ2-3; tentatively, D is TRBD1 (5 bases). The germline V gene encodes CDR1 MGHRA and CDR2 YSYEKL. The CDR3 extends over 16 amino acids. Trimming took 1 base from V and 2 from J, leaving 13 bases between them. The CDR3 nucleotides are TGCGCCAGCAGCCAAGCTCCCGTGGGGCACACAGATACGCAGTATTTT. Encoded protein: CASSQAPVGHTDTQYF.

This chain links TRBV7-8 with TRBJ2-5; tentative D call: TRBD2 (5 bases). Between the trimmed V and J ends, which lost 7 bases and 4 bases, there was a span of 19 bases. This CDR3 contains 15 residues. Germline-derived CDR1 and CDR2 are SGHVS and FQNEAQ. The chain's CDR3 is CASIGWGNRGETQYF. As DNA, the CDR3 is TGTGCCAGCATTGGTTGGGGAAATCGGGGAGAGACCCAGTACTTC.

CDR3 in amino acids: CASSQFFPGTGNEKLFF. The CDR3 DNA follows: TGTGCCAGCAGCCAATTCTTCCCCGGGACAGGGAATGAAAAACTGTTTTTT. The chain links TRBV3-1 (or the pseudogene TRBV3-2) to TRBJ1-4; 9 nucleotides match TRBD1. The CDR3 loop spans 17 amino acids. J lost 5 bases, V lost 2 bases, and 9 bases had no gene match. Germline V lookup: CDR1 LGHDT, CDR2 YNNKEL (reference sequence).

The genes are TRBV7-2 and TRBJ2-3; no firm D call. V was trimmed by 6 bases and J by 6 bases, leaving 13 bases between them. Germline lookup yields CDR1 SGHTA and CDR2 FQGNSA. CDR3 length equals 13 residues. This CDR3 reads CASRKGSLDTQYF. The CDR3, as DNA: TGTGCCAGCAGGAAAGGCAGTTTGGATACGCAGTATTTT.

The chain is built from TRBV5-1 and TRBJ1-3; 7 bases are a match to TRBD1. The CDR3 consists of 16 residues. Trimming removed 4 bases from V and 1 base from J; junction bases left unmatched: 8. CDR1 is SGHRS, CDR2 YFSETQ, per germline. The chain's CDR3 is CASSTGDSSSGNTIYF. In DNA form, the CDR3 reads TGCGCCAGCAGCACAGGGGACAGCTCATCTGGAAACACCATATATTTT.

This rearrangement joins TRBV9 to TRBJ2-4; TRBD2 aligns across 11 bases. Trimming cost V 0 bases and J 7 bases; bases outside gene matches: 6. The CDR3 contains 16 residues. Germline CDR1 and CDR2: SGDLS and YYNGEE. CDR3 nucleotides: TGTGCCAGCAGCGTAGGGCTAGCGGGAGGAGAGAACATTCAGTACTTC. Its translation: CASSVGLAGGENIQYF.

This clone was detected a few times. The chain is built from TRBV7-6 and TRBJ1-4, with D perhaps TRBD1 (6 bases). This CDR3 is built from 15 residues. Trimming pared 5 bases from V and 0 bases from J, leaving 10 bases between. Germline V gives CDR1 SGHVS, CDR2 FNYEAQ. The DNA of the CDR3 is TGTGCCAGCAGCCCCCAGGGGTCAACTAATGAAAAACTGTTTTTT. This translates into CASSPQGSTNEKLFF.

The genes are TRBV4-1 and TRBJ1-4, with 8 bases lining up with TRBD1. V lost 5 bases and J lost 4; bases outside the gene matches: 9. The CDR3 is 16 amino acids. Germline CDR1 and CDR2: MGHRA and YSYEKL. CDR3 residues: CASSSRTGPINEKLFF. In nucleotides, the CDR3 is TGCGCCAGCAGCTCCCGGACAGGGCCGATTAATGAAAAACTGTTTTTT.

The J gene is TRBJ2-1, the V gene TRBV3-1 (or the pseudogene TRBV3-2), with 11 nucleotides matching TRBD2. Germline lookup yields CDR1 LGHDT and CDR2 YNNKEL (reference sequence). V was clipped by 0 bases and J by 9 bases; unmatched bases: 7. The CDR3 runs 16 residues. The CDR3 bases are TGTGCCAGCAGCCAAGATCTCGGACTAGCGGGTGGTGAGCAGTTCTTC. Translated: CASSQDLGLAGGEQFF.

V usage is TRBV7-8 and J usage is TRBJ2-1; the match to TRBD1 covers 9 bases. J gave up 6 bases and V 3 bases, and 6 bases lay outside the gene matches. The length of the CDR3 is 15 residues. The germline CDR1 and CDR2 sequences are SGHVS and FQNEAQ. The CDR3, as DNA: TGTGCCAGCAGCTTCTGGGACAGGGTTGTCAATGAGCAGTTCTTC. Residues: CASSFWDRVVNEQFF.

Only a few counts were recorded for this clone. The chain has TRBV12-3 or TRBV12-4 and TRBJ1-2; no clear D gene. This CDR3 has 12 amino acids. V was pared by 3 bases and J by 7 bases, with 9 bases between. As DNA, the CDR3 is TGTGCCAGCAGTTTTGTACGGGGTGGCTACACCTTC. The encoded protein is CASSFVRGGYTF.

V and J are TRBV25-1 and TRBJ2-3; the D gene is possibly TRBD1 (6 bases). Germline-derived CDR1 and CDR2 are MGHDK and SYGVNS. The ends were cut back, 3 bases at V and 4 bases at J, with 11 bases in the middle. This CDR3 spans 14 amino acids. CDR3 amino acids: CASSESGVADTQYF. As DNA, the CDR3 is TGTGCCAGCAGTGAGTCAGGGGTCGCAGATACGCAGTATTTT.

This sequence joins TRBV3-1 (or the pseudogene TRBV3-2) and TRBJ2-1, with a tentative D call TRBD2 (6 bases). The CDR3 sequence is 17 residues long. The germline V gene encodes CDR1 LGHDT and CDR2 YNNKEL (reference sequence). Trimming stripped 0 bases from V and 8 bases from J, with 20 bases between. The CDR3 DNA is TGTGCCAGCAGCCAAGATCCGGCTAGCGACGTTTCAGATGAGCAGTTCTTC. Encoded protein: CASSQDPASDVSDEQFF.

The chain joins TRBV4-3 to TRBJ2-7; tentative D call: TRBD1 (5 bases). CDR1 and CDR2 (germline): LGHNA, YSLEER. CDR3 length: 14 residues. V was cut by 1 base and J by 3 bases, with 10 bases left in between. For the CDR3, the DNA is TGCGCCAGCAGCCAAGGATACAGGAGCTACGAGCAGTACTTC. This encodes CASSQGYRSYEQYF.

This chain connects TRBV19 to TRBJ1-1; D might be TRBD1 (5 bases). In germline, CDR1 is LNHDA, CDR2 SQIVND (reference sequence). The CDR3 extends over 14 amino acids. The germline V and J ends were trimmed by 3 bases and 1 base, with 9 bases remaining between them. The CDR3 loop reads CASSMDKRNTEAFF. CDR3 DNA: TGTGCCAGTAGTATGGACAAGCGGAACACTGAAGCTTTCTTT.

The V gene is TRBV11-2, the J gene TRBJ2-1, with 7 bases fitting TRBD2. This CDR3 has 16 amino acids. Germline CDR1 and CDR2: SGHAT and FQNNGV. The J segment lost 3 bases and the V segment lost 4 bases, leaving 9 bases of the junction unmatched. In DNA form, the CDR3 reads TGTGCCAGCAGCTCGACTAGCTTGAGCGGCTACAATGAGCAGTTCTTC. Translating gives CASSSTSLSGYNEQFF.

The V gene is TRBV5-1, the J gene TRBJ2-1, with 11 bases matching TRBD2. The V and J ends lost 4 bases and 10 bases, in that order; junction bases with no gene match: 13. From germline, CDR1 is SGHRS and CDR2 YFSETQ. CDR3 length: 16 amino acids. CDR3 amino acids: CASSMGTSGLLQEQFF. CDR3 nucleotides: TGCGCCAGCAGCATGGGGACTAGCGGCCTTCTCCAGGAGCAGTTCTTC.

This clone has just one count. The junction departs from germline at one end; a sequencing error may be responsible. The V gene is TRBV30, the J gene TRBJ2-2, with 10 positions matching TRBD2. Per germline, CDR1 GTSNPN and CDR2 SVGIG (reference sequence). The CDR3 loop spans 13 amino acids. For the CDR3, the DNA is TGTGCTTGGACTAGCGGTAACACCGGGGAGCTGTTTTTT. Protein product: CAWTSGNTGELFF.

The chain has TRBV5-1 and TRBJ2-3, with 9 bases matching TRBD2. The CDR3 length is 18 residues. Germline assignment: CDR1 SGHRS and CDR2 YFSETQ. V lost 1 base, J lost 3 bases, and 12 bases stayed unmatched. In nucleotides, the CDR3 is TGCGCCAGCAGCTTGATGGCGGGAGGGATTGTGACGACAGATACGCAGTATTTT. It translates to CASSLMAGGIVTTDTQYF.

The chain recombines TRBV5-6 with TRBJ2-5; D gene ambiguous. V gave up 0 bases and J gave up 3 bases, with 0 bases separating them. The CDR3 runs to 11 residues. Germline-derived CDR1 and CDR2 are SGHDT and YYEEEE. Here the CDR3 reads CASSLEETQYF. The CDR3 region has the DNA TGTGCCAGCAGCTTGGAAGAGACCCAGTACTTC.

This clone was seen just once. This rearrangement joins TRBV6-4 to TRBJ2-3, with 9 bases matching TRBD2. Germline values: CDR1 MRHNA, CDR2 SNTAGT. The CDR3 contains 16 residues. The V segment lost 3 bases and the J segment 2 bases; nucleotides outside the gene matches: 6. CDR3: CASSESGTSSTDTQYF. As DNA, the CDR3 is TGTGCCAGCAGTGAGTCCGGGACTAGCTCCACAGATACGCAGTATTTT.

V is TRBV29-1 and J is TRBJ2-3; TRBD2 aligns across 7 bases. The trim removed 4 bases at V and 2 bases at J, leaving 9 bases unmatched. Germline V gene data show CDR1 as SQVTM and CDR2 as ANQGSEA. This CDR3 is built from 15 residues. The CDR3 reads CSVALELAVTDTQYF. The CDR3, as DNA: TGCAGCGTTGCCTTGGAGCTAGCGGTCACAGATACGCAGTATTTT.

A few counts support this clone. CDR3 coding DNA: TGTGCCTGGAGTGTACTTCAGGGGGGAAACACCATATATTTT. This codes for CAWSVLQGGNTIYF. The chain employs TRBV30 and TRBJ1-3, with a possible D match to TRBD1 (6 bases). CDR1 and CDR2 from the germline V gene are GTSNPN and SVGIG (reference sequence). The CDR3 has 14 residues. V shed 0 bases and J shed 4 bases, with 10 bases lying between them.

The table lists this clone with a few counts. The genes are TRBV7-2 and TRBJ1-1, with a tentative D call TRBD1 (6 bases). The CDR3 is made up of 15 amino acids. CDR1 and CDR2 from the germline V gene are SGHTA and FQGNSA. The V gene lost 4 bases and the J gene lost 3 bases, with 15 bases spanning the gap. The CDR3 spells CASSSYGGADTEAFF. CDR3 DNA sequence: TGTGCCAGCAGCTCATACGGGGGGGCGGACACTGAAGCTTTCTTT.

The gene calls are TRBV11-1 and TRBJ1-1; D is possibly TRBD1 (5 bases). Trimming stripped 5 bases from V and 4 bases from J, with 17 bases between. The germline V gene has CDR1 SGHAT and CDR2 FQDESV (reference sequence). The CDR3 has 15 amino acids. The chain's CDR3 is CASSLERGMSTEAFF. CDR3 nucleotide sequence: TGTGCCAGCAGCCTAGAAAGGGGAATGTCCACTGAAGCTTTCTTT.

The chain joins TRBV6-5 to TRBJ2-2; D possibly corresponds to TRBD2 (6 bases). This CDR3 contains 16 residues. V lost 0 bases and J lost 5, with 13 bases in between. The germline CDR1 and CDR2 sequences are MNHEY and SVGAGI. In DNA, the CDR3 is TGTGCCAGCAGTTACTCGGTCGGGAGAGGGACCGGGGAGCTGTTTTTT. Protein product: CASSYSVGRGTGELFF.